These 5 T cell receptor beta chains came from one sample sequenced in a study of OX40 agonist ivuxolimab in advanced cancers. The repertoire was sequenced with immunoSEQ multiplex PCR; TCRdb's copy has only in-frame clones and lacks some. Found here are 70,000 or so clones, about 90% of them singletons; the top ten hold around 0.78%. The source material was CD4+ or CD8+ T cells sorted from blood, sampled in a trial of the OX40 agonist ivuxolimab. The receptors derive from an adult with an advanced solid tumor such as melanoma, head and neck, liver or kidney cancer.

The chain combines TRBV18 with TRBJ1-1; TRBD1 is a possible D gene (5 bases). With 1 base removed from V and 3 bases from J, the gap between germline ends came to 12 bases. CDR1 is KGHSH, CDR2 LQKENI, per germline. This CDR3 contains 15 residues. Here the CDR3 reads CASSPRGGVDTEAFF. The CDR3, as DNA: TGTGCCAGCTCACCACGTGGGGGAGTGGACACTGAAGCTTTCTTT. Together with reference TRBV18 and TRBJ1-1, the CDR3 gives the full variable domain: NAGVMQNPRHLVRRRGQEARLRCSPMKGHSHVYWYRQLPEEGLKFMVYLQKENIIDESGMPKERFSAEFPKEGPSILRIQQVVRGDSAAYFCASSPRGGVDTEAFFGQGTRLTVV.

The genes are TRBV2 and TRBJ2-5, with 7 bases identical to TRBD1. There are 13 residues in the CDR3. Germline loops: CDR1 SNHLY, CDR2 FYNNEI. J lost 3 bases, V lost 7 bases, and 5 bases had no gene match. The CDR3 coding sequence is TGTGCCAGCACCCCGACAGGGAAAGAGACCCAGTACTTC. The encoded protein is CASTPTGKETQYF.

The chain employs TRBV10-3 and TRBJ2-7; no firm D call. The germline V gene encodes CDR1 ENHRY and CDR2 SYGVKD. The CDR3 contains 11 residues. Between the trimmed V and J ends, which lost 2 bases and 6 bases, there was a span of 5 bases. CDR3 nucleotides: TGTGCCATCAGTGAGAGGGCCGAGCAGTACTTC. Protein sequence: CAISERAEQYF.

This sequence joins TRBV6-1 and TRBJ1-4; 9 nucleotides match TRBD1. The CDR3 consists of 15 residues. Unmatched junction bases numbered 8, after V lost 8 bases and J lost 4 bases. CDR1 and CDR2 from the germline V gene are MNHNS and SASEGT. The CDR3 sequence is CASQQGATSNEKLFF. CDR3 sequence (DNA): TGTGCCAGCCAACAGGGGGCCACTAGTAATGAAAAACTGTTTTTT.

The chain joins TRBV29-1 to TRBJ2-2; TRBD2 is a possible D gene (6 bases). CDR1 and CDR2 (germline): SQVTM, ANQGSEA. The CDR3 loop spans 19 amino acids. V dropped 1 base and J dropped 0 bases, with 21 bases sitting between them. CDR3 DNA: TGCAGCGTTGAAGCCCTCGGGGGAGCCCTCGGATCGAACACCGGGGAGCTGTTTTTT. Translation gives CSVEALGGALGSNTGELFF.